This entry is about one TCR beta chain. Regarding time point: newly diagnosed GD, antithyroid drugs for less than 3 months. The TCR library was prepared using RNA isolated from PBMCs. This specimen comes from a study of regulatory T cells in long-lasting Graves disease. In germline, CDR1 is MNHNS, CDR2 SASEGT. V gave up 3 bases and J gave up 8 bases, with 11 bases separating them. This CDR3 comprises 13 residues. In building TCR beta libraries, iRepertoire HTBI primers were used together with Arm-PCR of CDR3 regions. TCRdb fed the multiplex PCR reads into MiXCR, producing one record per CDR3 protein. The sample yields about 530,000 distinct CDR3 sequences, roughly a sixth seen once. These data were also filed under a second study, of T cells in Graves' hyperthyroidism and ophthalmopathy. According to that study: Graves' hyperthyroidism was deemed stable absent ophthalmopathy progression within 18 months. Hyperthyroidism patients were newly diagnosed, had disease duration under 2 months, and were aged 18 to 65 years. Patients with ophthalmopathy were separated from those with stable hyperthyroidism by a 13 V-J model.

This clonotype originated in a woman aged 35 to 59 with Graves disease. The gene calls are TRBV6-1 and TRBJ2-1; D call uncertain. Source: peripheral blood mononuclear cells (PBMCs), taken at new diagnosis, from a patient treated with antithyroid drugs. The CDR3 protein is CASSDGPDDEQFF. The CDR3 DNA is TGTGCCAGCAGTGACGGTCCCGACGATGAGCAGTTCTTC.